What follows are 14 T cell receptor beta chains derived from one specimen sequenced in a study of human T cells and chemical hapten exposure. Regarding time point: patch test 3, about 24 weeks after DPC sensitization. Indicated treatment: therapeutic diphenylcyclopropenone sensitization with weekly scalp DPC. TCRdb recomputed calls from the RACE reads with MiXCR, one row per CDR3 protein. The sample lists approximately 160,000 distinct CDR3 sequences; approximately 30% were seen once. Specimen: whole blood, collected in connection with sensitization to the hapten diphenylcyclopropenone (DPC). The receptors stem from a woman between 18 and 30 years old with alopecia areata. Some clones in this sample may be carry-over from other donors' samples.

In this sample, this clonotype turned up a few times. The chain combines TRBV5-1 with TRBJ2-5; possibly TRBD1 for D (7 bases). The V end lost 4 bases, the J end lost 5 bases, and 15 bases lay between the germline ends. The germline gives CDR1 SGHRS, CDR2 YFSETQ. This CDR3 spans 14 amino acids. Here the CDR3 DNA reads TGCGCCAGCAGCCGCGGGACAGCTGATGAGACCCAGTACTTC. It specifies CASSRGTADETQYF.

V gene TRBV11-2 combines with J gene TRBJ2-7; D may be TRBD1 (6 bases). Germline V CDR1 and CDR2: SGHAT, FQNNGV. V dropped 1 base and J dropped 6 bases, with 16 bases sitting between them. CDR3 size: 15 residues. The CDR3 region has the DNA TGTGCCAGCAGCTTAGGCCGGACAGACCTTCTCGAGCAGTACTTC. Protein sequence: CASSLGRTDLLEQYF.

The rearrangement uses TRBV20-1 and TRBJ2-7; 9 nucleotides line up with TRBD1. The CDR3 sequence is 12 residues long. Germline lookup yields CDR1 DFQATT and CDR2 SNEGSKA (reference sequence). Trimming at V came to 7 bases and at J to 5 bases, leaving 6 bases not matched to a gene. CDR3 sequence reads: CSGQGVAHEQYF. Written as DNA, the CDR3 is TGCAGTGGACAGGGGGTAGCCCACGAGCAGTACTTC.

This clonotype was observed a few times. The CDR3 DNA follows: TGTGCCAGCAGTTACTCGGCCCAACTGGGGCTCCCCTACAATGAGCAGTTCTTC. Protein sequence: CASSYSAQLGLPYNEQFF. V usage is TRBV6-5 and J usage is TRBJ2-1; TRBD1 is a possible D gene (5 bases). The germline gives CDR1 MNHEY, CDR2 SVGAGI. Trimming removed 0 bases at V and 2 bases at J, with 17 bases between. CDR3 size: 18 residues.

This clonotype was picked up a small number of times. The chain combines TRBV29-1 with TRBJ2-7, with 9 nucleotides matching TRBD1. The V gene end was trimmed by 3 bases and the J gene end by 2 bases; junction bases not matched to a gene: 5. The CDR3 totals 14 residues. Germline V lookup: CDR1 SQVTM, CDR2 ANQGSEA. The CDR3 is CSVETRQGAYEQYF. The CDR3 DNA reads TGCAGCGTTGAGACACGACAGGGGGCCTACGAGCAGTACTTC.

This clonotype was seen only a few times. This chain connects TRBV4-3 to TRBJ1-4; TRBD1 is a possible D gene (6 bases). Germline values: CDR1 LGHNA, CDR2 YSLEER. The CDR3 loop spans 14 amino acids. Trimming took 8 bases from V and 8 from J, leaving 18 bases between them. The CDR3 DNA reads TGCGCCAGCGGGGGCCTAGGCCCGGGGGAAAAACTGTTTTTT. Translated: CASGGLGPGEKLFF.

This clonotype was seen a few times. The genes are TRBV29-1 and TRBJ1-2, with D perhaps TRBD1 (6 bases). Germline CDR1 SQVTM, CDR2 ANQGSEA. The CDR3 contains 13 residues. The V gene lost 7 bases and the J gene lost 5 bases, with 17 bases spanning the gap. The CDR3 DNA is TGCAGCGCCGACCCCACGGGGGCTTATGGCTACACCTTC. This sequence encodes CSADPTGAYGYTF.

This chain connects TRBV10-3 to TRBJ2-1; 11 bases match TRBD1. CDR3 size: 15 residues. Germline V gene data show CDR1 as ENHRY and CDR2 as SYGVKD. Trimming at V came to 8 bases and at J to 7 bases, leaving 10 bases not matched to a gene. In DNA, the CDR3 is TGTGCCATCGGCTTAGCGGACAGGGGGCTGAATGAGCAGTTCTTC. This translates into CAIGLADRGLNEQFF.

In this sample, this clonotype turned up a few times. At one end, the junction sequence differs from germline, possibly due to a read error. DNA for the CDR3: TGTGCCACCAGTACAGGGTGGGCGGCAGATACGCAGTATTTT. Its protein product is CATSTGWAADTQYF. The chain recombines TRBV10-3 with TRBJ2-3; D may be TRBD1 (6 bases). Germline CDR1 reads ENHRY; CDR2 reads SYGVKD. The length of the CDR3 is 14 residues.

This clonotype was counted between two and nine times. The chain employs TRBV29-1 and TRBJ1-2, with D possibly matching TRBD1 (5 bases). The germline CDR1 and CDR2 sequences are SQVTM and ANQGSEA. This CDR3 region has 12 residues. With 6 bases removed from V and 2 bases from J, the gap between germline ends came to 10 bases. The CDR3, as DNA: TGCAGCGTCCGCCCAGGGAACTATGGCTACACCTTC. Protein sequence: CSVRPGNYGYTF.

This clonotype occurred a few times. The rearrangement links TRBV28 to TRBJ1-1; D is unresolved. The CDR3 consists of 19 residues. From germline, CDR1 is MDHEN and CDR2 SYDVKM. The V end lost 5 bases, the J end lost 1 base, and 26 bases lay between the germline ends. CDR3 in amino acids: CASSNPLGSSLSRNTEAFF. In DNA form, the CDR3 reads TGTGCCAGCAGTAACCCCCTCGGGAGCAGCCTCAGTCGGAACACTGAAGCTTTCTTT. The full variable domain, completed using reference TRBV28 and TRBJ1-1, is DVKVTQSSRYLVKRTGEKVFLECVQDMDHENMFWYRQDPGLGLRLIYFSYDVKMKEKGDIPEGYSVSREKKERFSLILESASTNQTSMYLCASSNPLGSSLSRNTEAFFGQGTRLTVV.

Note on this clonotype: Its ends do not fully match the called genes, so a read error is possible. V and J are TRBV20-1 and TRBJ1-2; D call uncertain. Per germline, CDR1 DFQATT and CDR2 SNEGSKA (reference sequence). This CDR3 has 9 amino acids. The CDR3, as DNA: TGCAGTGCTAGTAATCAGGTTGGCTTC. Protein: CSASNQVGF.

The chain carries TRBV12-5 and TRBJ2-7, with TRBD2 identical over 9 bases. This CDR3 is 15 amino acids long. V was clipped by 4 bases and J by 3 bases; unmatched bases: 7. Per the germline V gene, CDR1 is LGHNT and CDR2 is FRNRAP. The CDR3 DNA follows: TGTGCTAGTGGTTACGGGACTAGCTCGAACTACGAGCAGTACTTC. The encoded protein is CASGYGTSSNYEQYF.

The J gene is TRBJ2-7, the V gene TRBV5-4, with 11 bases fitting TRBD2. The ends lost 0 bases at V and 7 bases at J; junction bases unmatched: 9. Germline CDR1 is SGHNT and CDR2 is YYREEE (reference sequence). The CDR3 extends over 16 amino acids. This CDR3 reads CASSLAKTSGTGEQYF. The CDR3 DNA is TGTGCCAGCAGCTTGGCCAAGACTAGCGGGACGGGGGAGCAGTACTTC. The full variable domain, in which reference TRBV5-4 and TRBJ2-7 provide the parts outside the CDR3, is ETGVTQSPTHLIKTRGQQVTLRCSSQSGHNTVSWYQQALGQGPQFIFQYYREEENGRGNFPPRFSGLQFPNYSSELNVNALELDDSALYLCASSLAKTSGTGEQYFGPGTRLTVT.